The clone carrying this TCR beta chain was detected many times. Germline trimming cut 6 bases from V and 4 bases from J; bases unmatched to any gene: 11. The CDR3 extends over 16 amino acids. TCRdb called the 5' RACE reads again in MiXCR, with one record for every CDR3 protein. The table includes 40,000 to 50,000 distinct CDR3 sequences, almost 5.5% detected once. These data belong to a study of early T cells in non-severe SARS-CoV-2 infection. V and J are TRBV12-3 or TRBV12-4 and TRBJ2-7; 11 bases match TRBD2. The starting material was whole blood, obtained at baseline. This receptor was identified in an adult who was a healthcare worker with PCR-confirmed SARS-CoV-2 infection or an uninfected control (not recorded which). CDR3 region: CASSSSLAGGRYEQYF. For the CDR3, the DNA is TGTGCCAGCAGCAGTTCTCTAGCGGGAGGACGTTACGAGCAGTACTTC.